The rows below give T cell receptor beta chains drawn from one sample of a study of vaccination and CD4 T cells after COVID-19. What these receptors recognize is not known. A single record per CDR3 protein comes from TCRdb applying MiXCR to the PCR reads. The sample has 8,500 to 10,000 distinct CDR3 sequences; more than 20% are singletons. The sequencing input was cultured CD4+ T cells from blood. These receptors all stem from a human donor with COVID-19. The CDR3 runs from the conserved cysteine through the conserved F or W. Clone size, where shown, is once, few, many, or a class for clones that have expanded.

CDR3: CASSARQGAKETQYF
V: TRBV12-3/TRBV12-4
J: TRBJ2-5
size: few
length: 15

CDR3: CAVRALYEQYF
V: TRBV10-3
J: TRBJ2-7
size: few
length: 11

CDR3: CASSYSGDRVTGNTIYF
V: TRBV6-5
J: TRBJ1-3
size: few
length: 17

CDR3: CASSAQGVGTEAFF
V: TRBV28
J: TRBJ1-1
size: .
length: 14

CDR3: CASSIRDRVSEQFF
V: TRBV19
J: TRBJ2-1
size: .
length: 14

CDR3: CSALGTGISNTF
V: TRBV20-1
J: TRBJ1-2
size: medium-sized
length: 12

CDR3: CASSIGRNQPQHF
V: TRBV19
J: TRBJ1-5
size: few
length: 13

CDR3: CASRTGTGGLQPQHF
V: TRBV12-3/TRBV12-4
J: TRBJ1-5
size: few
length: 15

CDR3: CASSWSGQLLEQYF
V: TRBV6-5
J: TRBJ2-7
size: few
length: 14

CDR3: CASSQARDRLYEQYF
V: TRBV14
J: TRBJ2-7
size: .
length: 15

CDR3: CASRKTQEGFRRKLFF
V: TRBV19
J: TRBJ1-4
size: .
length: 16

CDR3: CASSPGGQNTEAFF
V: TRBV11-3
J: TRBJ1-1
size: few
length: 14

CDR3: CSANDGRTDTQYF
V: TRBV20-1
J: TRBJ2-3
size: few
length: 13

CDR3: CASSPRQGTNTEAFF
V: TRBV7-9
J: TRBJ1-1
size: few
length: 15

CDR3: CASSYTRLETQYF
V: TRBV6-5
J: TRBJ2-5
size: few
length: 13

CDR3: CASSQDGGDEQFF
V: TRBV4-2
J: TRBJ2-1
size: .
length: 13

CDR3: CATGLGGGTDTQYF
V: TRBV15
J: TRBJ2-3
size: few
length: 14

CDR3: CAISDGNWGRKGRDYGYTF
V: TRBV10-3
J: TRBJ1-2
size: .
length: 19

CDR3: CSARETGVNYGYTF
V: TRBV20-1
J: TRBJ1-2
size: medium-sized
length: 14

CDR3: CASRSSGRTRTGELFF
V: TRBV11-2
J: TRBJ2-2
size: few
length: 16

CDR3: CATSDKDRVGADTQYF
V: TRBV24-1
J: TRBJ2-3
size: .
length: 16

CDR3: CASSEGGLPTGELFF
V: TRBV6-1
J: TRBJ2-2
size: few
length: 15

CDR3: CAWSRWGQGYNSPLHF
V: TRBV30
J: TRBJ1-6
size: .
length: 16

CDR3: CASSPKPGAGGRGELFF
V: TRBV5-8
J: TRBJ2-2
size: few
length: 17

CDR3: CASSSRLAGGYSYEQYF
V: TRBV5-1
J: TRBJ2-7
size: once
length: 17

CDR3: CASSDGYFNEQFF
V: TRBV6-1
J: TRBJ2-1
size: .
length: 13

CDR3: CASSYVGRDTEAFF
V: TRBV6-5
J: TRBJ1-1
size: few
length: 14

CDR3: CASSTPGTGATQHF
V: TRBV27
J: TRBJ1-5
size: medium-sized
length: 14

CDR3: CASSIAGRRAEAFF
V: TRBV19
J: TRBJ1-1
size: few
length: 14

CDR3: CASSARKPPEAFF
V: TRBV6-1
J: TRBJ1-1
size: few
length: 13

CDR3: CASHDGGRVNIQYF
V: TRBV5-4
J: TRBJ2-4
size: .
length: 14

CDR3: CSASSTLSNQPQHF
V: TRBV20-1
J: TRBJ1-5
size: medium-sized
length: 14

CDR3: CASSYRGYEQYF
V: TRBV6-8
J: TRBJ2-7
size: .
length: 12

CDR3: CATSDRVNEQFF
V: TRBV19
J: TRBJ2-1
size: .
length: 12

CDR3: CASRMGDRGLRRNTEAFF
V: TRBV12-3/TRBV12-4
J: TRBJ1-1
size: .
length: 18

CDR3: CSAPGRGVYEQYF
V: TRBV20-1
J: TRBJ2-7
size: few
length: 13

CDR3: CASSLERGGAVTQYF
V: TRBV7-7
J: TRBJ2-5
size: .
length: 15

CDR3: CASRRGGLEKLFF
V: TRBV28
J: TRBJ1-4
size: few
length: 13

CDR3: CASSSGTVSFTDTQYF
V: TRBV7-9
J: TRBJ2-3
size: few
length: 16

CDR3: CASSLARLAGGPGTDTQYF
V: TRBV7-8
J: TRBJ2-3
size: .
length: 19